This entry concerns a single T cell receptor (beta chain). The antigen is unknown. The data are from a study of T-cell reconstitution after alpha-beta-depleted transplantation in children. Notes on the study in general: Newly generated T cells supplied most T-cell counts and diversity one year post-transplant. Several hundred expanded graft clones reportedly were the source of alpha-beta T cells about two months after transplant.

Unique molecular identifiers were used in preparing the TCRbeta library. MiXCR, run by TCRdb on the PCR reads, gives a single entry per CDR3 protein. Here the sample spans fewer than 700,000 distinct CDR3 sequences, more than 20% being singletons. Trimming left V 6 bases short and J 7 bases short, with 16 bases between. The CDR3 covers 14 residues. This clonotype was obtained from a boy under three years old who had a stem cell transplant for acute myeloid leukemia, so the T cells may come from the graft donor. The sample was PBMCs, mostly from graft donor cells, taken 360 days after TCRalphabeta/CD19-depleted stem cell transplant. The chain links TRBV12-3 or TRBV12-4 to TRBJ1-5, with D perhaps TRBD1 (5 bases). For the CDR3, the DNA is TGTGCCAGCAGCACTCTCGGGGGTGACCAGCCCCAGCATTTT. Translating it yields CASSTLGGDQPQHF.